This T cell receptor beta chain was retrieved from a study of cytomegalovirus exposure and HLA in healthy donors (dated by TCRdb to 2016 to 2017). For the study in its entirety: A later analysis indicated that the 120 or so validation repertoires were generated on the platform also employed for the approximately 670 repertoires of the first cohort. The study aimed to test whether signatures of past pathogen exposure could be identified by cataloging public T cell receptors. Besides the first cohort of 666 subjects, a separate validation cohort made up of 95 to 150 different subjects was used. To predict cytomegalovirus infection status, the study combined high-throughput TCR immunosequencing, statistical association of individual TCRs with disease status, and machine learning. What the work shows at the level of the full study, not this receptor alone: A total of fewer than 200 TCR beta chains were listed by the study as associated with cytomegalovirus. The classifier was reported to diagnose cytomegalovirus status with high specificity and sensitivity in both the original cohort and the validation cohort. Most TCR sequences were seen in very few donors, while some public TCRs were found in many individuals. A later analysis found that TCRs clustered in the first cohort also tended to co-occur in the roughly 120 validation repertoires, with roughly 95% of cluster scores above 0. The authors suggested that the approach could potentially be generalized to other disease states and immunological phenotypes. A later analysis lacked HLA typing for the validation cohort, so it scored co-occurrence in that cohort across all 110 or so repertoires. Three of the identified cytomegalovirus-associated TCR beta chains were confirmed in vitro to be specific for cytomegalovirus antigens.

The library was obtained by the immunoSEQ multiplex PCR assay. Regarding the original processing steps: A statistical classification framework was built for diagnosing cytomegalovirus status from the catalog of TCR beta chain sequences. Sourced from immuneACCESS, this table was stored by TCRdb with only in-frame sequences that have V and J called. A share of the clones is absent; for the studies checked, an unresolved V gene accounts for under half, and the remainder has no known explanation. The V and J calls and clone size were taken over from that table, and D and trimming were inferred from the DNA. A total of about 76,000 clones appear in this sample, about 95% of them only once. The ten most abundant clones make up 1.5% to 2% of the sample. V drops 0 bases and J drops 3 bases, leaving 10 bases in between. The germline V gene encodes CDR1 SGHRS and CDR2 YFSETQ. The CDR3 starts with the cysteine, ends with the phenylalanine, and has 15 residues. CDR3 DNA is the only sequence kept; it has 45 bases, read in frame from the first base.

The donors belonged to the validation cohort of approximately 130 subjects, which was separate from the roughly 700-subject first cohort. Comment on this clone: Its antigen is not yet known. No qualities accompany the bases; no much larger clone lies one base away.

Sequencing input: PBMCs. This sequence was found in a woman between 18 and 29 years old in good health and CMV-seropositive. The rearrangement combines TRBV5-1 with TRBJ1-3; TRBD1 is possibly the D segment (5 matching bases). The CDR3 region has the sequence CASSLEGVRGNTIYF. DNA sequence: TGCGCCAGCAGCTTGGAAGGGGTACGTGGAAACACCATATATTTT.